This TCR beta chain stems from a study of pediatric ulcerative colitis. Study as a whole: Disease was pancolitis in about 7 and left-sided in two, histology-confirmed. Study results and caveats: No controls had the two rectal clonotypes shared by ulcerative colitis patients. Repertoires came from total lymphocyte DNA, not specific subsets.

One to two pinch biopsies were taken from the rectum during colonoscopy. Ulcerative colitis patients received no immunosuppressive medication before the diagnostic colonoscopy. CDR1 is MNHNY and CDR2 is SVGAGI in the germline V gene (reference sequence). The CDR3 has 13 amino acids. The V gene lost 5 bases and the J gene lost 7 bases, with 15 bases spanning the gap. The table came from immunoSEQ multiplex PCR; TCRdb's copy has only in-frame clones and leaves some out. The sample lists around 40,000 clones; 75% were seen once. Of note for this clone: Its antigen is undetermined.

The receptor was derived from a boy between 10 and 17 years old with severe ulcerative colitis. This sequence joins TRBV6-6 and TRBJ2-7; tentative D call: TRBD1 (6 bases). The source material was gut tissue. CDR3 loop: CASSVDSRQEQYF. The CDR3 DNA reads as TGTGCCAGCAGTGTGGACAGCCGTCAGGAGCAGTACTTC.